This TCR beta chain was recorded in a study of identical twins. This clonotype has ten or more counts. The CDR3 has 13 residues. V lost 4 bases and J 5 bases, leaving 10 bases between the germline ends. Germline V gene sequence: CDR1 ENHRY, CDR2 SYGVKD. Using its own MiXCR run on the 5' RACE reads, TCRdb lists one record per CDR3 protein. The repertoire holds 140,000 to 150,000 distinct CDR3 sequences, with around 3.6% as singletons. The clonotype was recovered from a man between 18 and 29 years old in good health. Sample: memory T cells sorted from blood. V gene TRBV10-3 combines with J gene TRBJ2-3; no firm D call. The CDR3 spells CAISVDIGDTQYF. CDR3 bases: TGTGCCATCAGTGTTGACATTGGAGATACGCAGTATTTT.